This section outlines one T cell receptor beta chain sequence together with its context. Its antigen is unknown. These data come from a study of cytomegalovirus exposure and HLA in healthy donors. Findings and limits, study-wide: The tendency of first-cohort TCR clusters to co-occur in the 110 or so validation repertoires emerged from a later analysis. Testing in vitro showed a few CMV-associated chains specific for CMV antigens.

Germline values: CDR1 LNHDA, CDR2 SQIVND (reference sequence). Trimming left V 6 bases short and J 1 base short, with 7 bases between. CDR3 size: 13 residues. The donors were in the roughly 110-subject validation cohort, distinct from the approximately 700-subject first cohort. Profiled with immunoSEQ multiplex PCR; TCRdb holds only in-frame clones, not every one. The repertoire has around 180,000 clones, about 82% of them found once; the top ten carry about 1.6%. The TCR originated in a woman in her late teens or twenties in good health and CMV-seronegative. V is TRBV19 and J is TRBJ1-5; no clear D gene. Sequenced sample: PBMCs. The CDR3 spells CASRTTSNQPQHF. The CDR3 DNA reads as TGTGCCAGTAGGACAACGAGCAATCAGCCCCAGCATTTT.